The 7 T cell receptor beta chains below were found in one sample sequenced in a study of cytomegalovirus exposure and HLA in healthy donors. Vbeta (60) and Jbeta (13) primers were used in the PCR. Clones were sequenced by immunoSEQ multiplex PCR, and TCRdb holds only the in-frame ones, with some missing. The sample shows about 77,000 clones, around 76% of them seen only once. The sequenced sample consisted of PBMCs. Source of these receptors: a man aged 35 to 55 in good health and CMV-seronegative.

V and J are TRBV6-5 and TRBJ1-1; D remains ambiguous. Germline-derived CDR1 and CDR2 are MNHEY and SVGAGI. This CDR3 has 13 residues. V was clipped by 6 bases and J by 2 bases, with 10 bases between them. CDR3 DNA: TGTGCCAGCAGACGACTGAGAAACACTGAAGCTTTCTTT. It is translated as CASRRLRNTEAFF.

V gene TRBV6-6 combines with J gene TRBJ2-5; TRBD2 agrees at 7 bases. Germline CDR1 reads MNHNY; CDR2 reads SVGAGI (reference sequence). The CDR3 is 15 amino acids. The V and J ends lost 4 bases and 5 bases, in that order; junction bases with no gene match: 10. The CDR3 nucleotides read TGTGCCAGCAGTTCCCCACTAGCGAAGGGGGAGACCCAGTACTTC. It specifies CASSSPLAKGETQYF.

A few counts support this clone. This chain uses TRBV27 with TRBJ2-1, with D possibly being TRBD1 (6 bases). The CDR3 has 15 residues. Germline lookup yields CDR1 MNHEY and CDR2 SMNVEV (reference sequence). Between the trimmed V and J ends, which lost 4 bases and 4 bases, there was a span of 14 bases. The CDR3 sequence: CASSSGTYAYNEQFF. The CDR3 DNA reads as TGTGCCAGCAGTTCCGGGACATATGCATACAATGAGCAGTTCTTC.

The chain recombines TRBV6-4 with TRBJ2-3; D may be TRBD2 (6 bases). Germline V gene sequence: CDR1 MRHNA, CDR2 SNTAGT. The V end lost 0 bases, the J end lost 2 bases, and 15 bases lay between the germline ends. The CDR3 is 17 amino acids. CDR3 amino acids: CASSDSSEGPSTDTQYF. The CDR3 DNA reads as TGTGCCAGCAGTGACTCGTCGGAGGGGCCCTCCACAGATACGCAGTATTTT.

The genes are TRBV5-6 and TRBJ2-7; TRBD1 might be the D (6 bases). The germline V gene has CDR1 SGHDT and CDR2 YYEEEE. The CDR3 length is 15 residues. The V end was cut by 2 bases, the J end by 5 bases, with 17 bases between. CDR3 protein: CASSLADRPTHEQYF. Written as DNA, the CDR3 is TGTGCCAGCAGCTTAGCCGACAGGCCGACCCACGAGCAGTACTTC.

The gene calls are TRBV2 and TRBJ2-2, with 8 nucleotides matching TRBD1. The CDR3 loop spans 14 amino acids. V gave up 8 bases and J gave up 4 bases; unmatched junction bases: 6. In germline, CDR1 is SNHLY, CDR2 FYNNEI. In DNA form, the CDR3 reads TGTGCCAGCCTCGGACAGGGCGGCACCGGGGAGCTGTTTTTT. Protein product: CASLGQGGTGELFF.

The chain uses TRBV5-4 and TRBJ2-6; the match to TRBD1 covers 8 bases. The V and J ends lost 4 bases and 3 bases, in that order; junction bases with no gene match: 6. The germline CDR1 and CDR2 sequences are SGHNT and YYREEE (reference sequence). The CDR3 extends over 16 amino acids. The CDR3 DNA sequence: TGTGCCAGCAGCCAAGGACAGGGCCTTGGGGCCAACGTCCTGACTTTC. Translated, it gives CASSQGQGLGANVLTF.